This T cell receptor (beta chain) was recorded in a study of T cell responses to AZD1222 COVID-19 vaccine. Measured with immunoSEQ multiplex PCR; TCRdb has only the in-frame clones, and not every one. The sample records 130,000 to 150,000 clones, 82% being singletons. This CDR3 is 14 amino acids long. V was clipped by 5 bases and J by 8 bases, with 15 bases between them. From germline, CDR1 is LGHDT and CDR2 YNNKEL (reference sequence). Regarding the study as a whole: Most donors were white British, females outnumbered males, and clonal diversity was possibly underestimated. The repertoires were collected only after the peak T cell response.

In regard to this clone: The target antigen is unknown.

The clonotype comes from an adult in good health. The material was peripheral blood, obtained on day 0 of MenACWY control vaccination. V and J are TRBV3-1 (or the pseudogene TRBV3-2) and TRBJ1-4, with D maybe TRBD1 (6 bases). The CDR3 DNA sequence: TGTGCCAGCAGCTTACGGACAGAAACCGAAAAACTGTTTTTT. It is translated as CASSLRTETEKLFF.